This TCR beta chain was obtained from a study of control samples from healthy donors and cancer patients. The method was immunoSEQ multiplex PCR; TCRdb's version includes in-frame clones alone and lacks a portion of them. The sample has about 61,000 clones; 90% are singletons. Trimming took 8 bases from V and 2 from J, leaving 3 bases between them. This CDR3 has 11 amino acids. Germline CDR1 reads LNHNV; CDR2 reads YYDKDF (reference sequence). The TCR originated in a man aged 60-69 years with colorectal cancer. The sample taken for sequencing was PBMCs. The rearrangement uses TRBV15 and TRBJ2-2, with D unclear. CDR3 amino acids: CATANTGELFF. CDR3 bases: TGTGCCACCGCTAACACCGGGGAGCTGTTTTTT. Complete variable domain (other parts from reference TRBV15 and TRBJ2-2): DAMVIQNPRYQVTQFGKPVTLSCSQTLNHNVMYWYQQKSSQAPKLLFHYYDKDFNNEADTPDNFQSRRPNTSFCFLDIRSPGLGDTAMYLCATANTGELFFGEGSRLTVL.